This T cell receptor beta chain derives from a study of siplizumab effects on memory and regulatory T cells. The study's findings and limits: Assignment of a naive or memory phenotype failed for roughly 75-95% of the proliferating CD4+ or CD8+ clones. To unstimulated subsets, only a minor fraction of alloreactive clones could be mapped.

A note on this clone: Its antigen is as yet unknown.

The CDR3 extends over 17 amino acids. The V and J ends lost 2 bases and 1 base respectively, with 12 bases between them. Germline CDR1 and CDR2: LNHDA and SQIVND (reference sequence). TCRdb's table, derived via immunoSEQ multiplex PCR, lists solely in-frame clones and lacks some. Among about 110,000 clones listed, approximately 90% were seen once. V is TRBV19 and J is TRBJ2-6; no clear D gene. This clonotype originated in a human donor in good health. The sample taken for sequencing was Tregs sorted from blood. The CDR3 coding sequence is TGTGCCAGTAGTATAAATCCACTCAGGTCTGGGGCCAACGTCCTGACTTTC. Protein sequence: CASSINPLRSGANVLTF.